The 30 T cell receptor beta chains in this list originate from one sample, sequenced in a study of identical twins. Each CDR3 protein gets one entry after TCRdb re-called the 5' RACE reads with MiXCR. The data hold 1.5 million or so distinct CDR3 sequences, with around 29% observed a single time. Material: cord blood. The receptors here all came from a newborn girl in good health.

The CDR3 here is CASSFAGATNEKLFF. CDR3 bases: TGTGCCAGCAGTTTCGCGGGGGCAACTAATGAAAAACTGTTTTTT. This chain uses TRBV28 with TRBJ1-4; maybe TRBD1 (5 bases). The germline V gene has CDR1 MDHEN and CDR2 SYDVKM. This CDR3 is built from 15 residues. Trimming removed 3 bases at V and 0 bases at J, with 8 bases between.

This clonotype was seen only a few times. J is TRBJ1-6 and V is TRBV7-2; D possibly corresponds to TRBD1 (6 bases). The CDR3 is 16 amino acids. Trimming cost V 0 bases and J 9 bases, with 15 bases left between them. Germline V CDR1 and CDR2: SGHTA, FQGNSA. The CDR3 protein is CASSLAQGIFRSPLHF. CDR3 nucleotides: TGTGCCAGCAGCTTAGCACAGGGAATTTTCCGTTCACCCCTCCACTTT.

The chain recombines TRBV12-3 or TRBV12-4 with TRBJ1-2, with TRBD1 as a possible D gene (6 bases). V lost 7 bases to trimming and J lost 4 bases, with 13 bases between them. CDR3 length: 13 residues. The chain's CDR3 is CASKRGDAYGYTF. CDR3 nucleotide sequence: TGTGCCAGCAAAAGGGGGGACGCCTATGGCTACACCTTC.

The chain has TRBV20-1 and TRBJ2-3; D gene ambiguous. Germline V gene lookup returns CDR1 DFQATT and CDR2 SNEGSKA (reference sequence). This CDR3 contains 15 residues. V was pared by 0 bases and J by 2 bases, with 12 bases between. The CDR3 loop is CSARDTLIHTDTQYF. CDR3 in DNA: TGCAGTGCTAGAGACACGCTCATACACACAGATACGCAGTATTTT.

The rearrangement links TRBV24-1 to TRBJ1-5; D is unresolved. Trimming removed 7 bases from V and 0 bases from J, with 12 bases in between. Per germline, CDR1 KGHDR and CDR2 SFDVKD. There are 15 residues in the CDR3. CDR3 amino acids: CATSWQKRSNQPQHF. The CDR3 DNA reads TGTGCCACCAGCTGGCAGAAGCGTAGCAATCAGCCCCAGCATTTT.

CDR3 DNA: TGTGCCAGTAGCCCGGGACTAGCGGGGGACTTCACAGATACGCAGTATTTT. It encodes CASSPGLAGDFTDTQYF. V and J are TRBV19 and TRBJ2-3; TRBD2 matches at 14 bases. The CDR3 length is 17 residues. V gave up 6 bases and J gave up 2 bases; unmatched junction bases: 7. CDR1 and CDR2 (germline): LNHDA, SQIVND (reference sequence).

The chain carries TRBV12-3 or TRBV12-4 and TRBJ1-2; 9 nucleotides align to TRBD1. J lost 2 bases, V lost 4 bases, and 8 bases had no gene match. The CDR3 sequence is 16 residues long. In DNA, the CDR3 is TGTGCCAGCAGTTCCCTACTTGGACAGGGGAACTATGGCTACACCTTC. This gives the protein CASSSLLGQGNYGYTF.

This clonotype was detected only once. This chain uses TRBV5-1 with TRBJ2-7, with TRBD2 as a possible D gene (5 bases). CDR1 and CDR2 from the germline V gene are SGHRS and YFSETQ. The V and J ends lost 4 bases and 0 bases respectively, with 20 bases between them. CDR3 length: 17 residues. CDR3 nucleotide sequence: TGCGCCAGCAGCCCTACGCGGTTCGGGGTGTTCTCCTACGAGCAGTACTTC. Its protein is CASSPTRFGVFSYEQYF.

The gene calls are TRBV29-1 and TRBJ1-5, with 8 bases lining up with TRBD1. Trimming took 7 bases from V and 2 from J; bases not matched to a gene: 4. CDR1 is SQVTM and CDR2 is ANQGSEA in the germline V gene. The CDR3 consists of 13 residues. Written as DNA, the CDR3 is TGCAGCGGTCAGGGGGCAGGCAATCAGCCCCAGCATTTT. It translates to CSGQGAGNQPQHF. Based on the CDR3 plus reference TRBV29-1 and TRBJ1-5, the full variable domain is SAVISQKPSRDICQRGTSLTIQCQVDSQVTMMFWYRQQPGQSLTLIATANQGSEATYESGFVIDKFPISRPNLTFSTLTVSNMSPEDSSIYLCSGQGAGNQPQHFGDGTRLSIL.

The gene calls are TRBV11-3 and TRBJ2-1; D not resolved. V lost 2 bases and J 5 bases, leaving 16 bases between the germline ends. The germline V gene has CDR1 SGHNT and CDR2 YENEEA. This CDR3 has 16 amino acids. The CDR3 protein is CASSLKASSLDNEQFF. The CDR3 coding sequence is TGTGCCAGCAGCTTAAAGGCTAGTTCCCTCGACAATGAGCAGTTCTTC.

The gene calls are TRBV7-8 and TRBJ1-1; 9 bases fit TRBD1. CDR3 length equals 14 residues. Germline V gene sequence: CDR1 SGHVS, CDR2 FQNEAQ. After removal of 6 bases from V and 5 bases from J, the junction contained 7 bases not matched to a gene. The chain's CDR3 is CASSRRQGGTEAFF. The CDR3 DNA follows: TGTGCCAGCAGTCGCCGACAGGGGGGAACTGAAGCTTTCTTT.

The V gene is TRBV20-1, the J gene TRBJ2-1; the D gene could be TRBD1 or TRBD2 (5 bases each). Germline lookup yields CDR1 DFQATT and CDR2 SNEGSKA (reference sequence). The CDR3 length is 15 residues. V shed 2 bases and J shed 3 bases, with 14 bases lying between them. DNA for the CDR3: TGCAGTGCTAGACCAACGGGACCCTACTACAATGAGCAGTTCTTC. Protein product: CSARPTGPYYNEQFF.

This clonotype was observed a handful of times. The CDR3: CSASNREGTDTQYF. CDR3 DNA sequence: TGCAGTGCTAGTAACAGGGAGGGAACAGATACGCAGTATTTT. This rearrangement joins TRBV20-1 to TRBJ2-3, with D perhaps matching TRBD2 (7 bases). CDR3 length: 14 amino acids. Trimming took 3 bases from V and 3 from J, leaving 13 bases between them. Germline V CDR1 and CDR2: DFQATT, SNEGSKA (reference sequence).

The chain has TRBV18 and TRBJ2-2; 8 bases map to TRBD1. There are 15 residues in the CDR3. Germline-derived CDR1 and CDR2 are KGHSH and LQKENI. V lost 5 bases to trimming and J lost 6 bases; unmatched junction nucleotides: 8. CDR3: CASSSGQVLAGELFF. CDR3 nucleotide sequence: TGTGCCAGCTCATCGGGACAGGTCCTCGCCGGGGAGCTGTTTTTT.

V and J are TRBV7-9 and TRBJ1-1, with D possibly matching TRBD1 (5 bases). Deletions cut 4 bases from V and 0 bases from J, with 12 bases between. Germline V gene lookup returns CDR1 SEHNR and CDR2 FQNEAQ (reference sequence). The CDR3 is made up of 15 amino acids. CDR3 residues: CASSSPGGLNTEAFF. The CDR3 DNA is TGTGCCAGCAGCTCCCCCGGGGGTCTGAACACTGAAGCTTTCTTT.

The rearrangement links TRBV6-1 to TRBJ2-1; D may be TRBD2 (7 bases). This CDR3 is 14 amino acids long. From germline, CDR1 is MNHNS and CDR2 SASEGT. The V gene lost 7 bases and the J gene lost 11 bases, with 21 bases spanning the gap. The CDR3 DNA follows: TGTGCCAGCAAAGTGGCGGGGGCCACAATGAAGCAGTTCTTC. Encoded protein: CASKVAGATMKQFF.

This clonotype was seen more than once but under ten times. The rearrangement links TRBV15 to TRBJ1-6, with D maybe TRBD1 (6 bases). CDR1 is LNHNV and CDR2 is YYDKDF in the germline V gene (reference sequence). The CDR3 is 15 amino acids. The V and J ends lost 4 bases and 5 bases respectively, with 12 bases between them. The CDR3, as DNA: TGTGCCACCAGCATCGAGGGGGATAATAATTCACCCCTCCACTTT. Amino acids: CATSIEGDNNSPLHF.

This clonotype was recorded a few times. CDR3 loop: CASSLRLVLAKNIQYF. The CDR3 DNA follows: TGTGCCAGCAGTTTAAGGCTTGTTCTAGCCAAAAACATTCAGTACTTC. V and J are TRBV6-5 and TRBJ2-4, with no clear D. The CDR3 spans 16 residues. Germline V lookup: CDR1 MNHEY, CDR2 SVGAGI. Trimming pared 4 bases from V and 0 bases from J, leaving 13 bases between.

A few counts support this clonotype. The chain carries TRBV6-2 or TRBV6-3 and TRBJ2-1; TRBD2 might be the D (6 bases). The CDR3 is 15 amino acids. Germline values: CDR1 MNHEY, CDR2 SVGEGT. The V end lost 2 bases, the J end lost 5 bases, and 13 bases lay between the germline ends. CDR3 sequence: CASSYGRGVNNEQFF. In DNA, the CDR3 is TGTGCCAGCAGTTACGGACGCGGGGTAAACAATGAGCAGTTCTTC.

The chain has TRBV29-1 and TRBJ1-2; TRBD1 might be the D (5 bases). The V gene's germline CDR1 is SQVTM and CDR2 ANQGSEA. The V end was cut by 7 bases, the J end by 4 bases, with 13 bases between. The CDR3 runs 12 residues. CDR3 nucleotides: TGCAGCGCCCCCGACAGACTCTATGGCTACACCTTC. Translation gives CSAPDRLYGYTF.

The chain employs TRBV29-1 and TRBJ1-5; D might be TRBD1 (6 bases). The CDR3 sequence is 13 residues long. The ends were cut back, 4 bases at V and 5 bases at J, with 12 bases in the middle. Per germline, CDR1 SQVTM and CDR2 ANQGSEA. The CDR3 here is CSVVQGRDQPQHF. The CDR3 DNA sequence: TGCAGCGTTGTCCAGGGGAGGGATCAGCCCCAGCATTTT.

The gene calls are TRBV6-1 and TRBJ1-6; D remains unclear. Germline V CDR1 and CDR2: MNHNS, SASEGT. This CDR3 has 14 residues. Trimming pared 8 bases from V and 0 bases from J, leaving 8 bases between. CDR3 DNA sequence: TGTGCCAGCGACCCCTCCTCCTATAATTCACCCCTCCACTTT. It translates to CASDPSSYNSPLHF.

About this clonotype itself: One junction end does not reproduce the germline sequence, and a read error may be involved. The genes are TRBV6-5 and TRBJ2-1; D tentatively reads TRBD1 or TRBD2 (5 bases each). Germline CDR1 is MNHEY and CDR2 is SVGAGI. This CDR3 is built from 18 residues. The DNA of the CDR3 is TGTGCCAGCAGTTACTCGGGGTCCTCGGGGCTTGGCTCCTACGAGCAGTCCTTC. Translating gives CASSYSGSSGLGSYEQSF.

The CDR3 reads CASSPKRGHSKGEKLFF. In DNA form, the CDR3 reads TGTGCCAGCAGCCCGAAGAGGGGCCACAGTAAGGGCGAAAAACTGTTTTTT. The chain has TRBV7-9 and TRBJ1-4; tentatively, D is TRBD1 (5 bases). Trimming left V 5 bases short and J 8 bases short, with 24 bases between. Germline CDR1 and CDR2: SEHNR and FQNEAQ (reference sequence). CDR3 length equals 17 residues. Looking up the rest from reference TRBV7-9 and TRBJ1-4 gives the full variable domain: DTGVSQNPRHKITKRGQNVTFRCDPISEHNRLYWYRQTLGQGPEFLTYFQNEAQLEKSRLLSDRFSAERPKGSFSTLEIQRTEQGDSAMYLCASSPKRGHSKGEKLFFGSGTQLSVL.

This clonotype turned up a few times. The chain employs TRBV12-3 or TRBV12-4 and TRBJ2-3; D is possibly TRBD2 (5 bases). The CDR3 spans 14 residues. V lost 6 bases and J 2 bases, leaving 12 bases between the germline ends. CDR3 sequence: CASSKRVDTDTQYF. CDR3 sequence (DNA): TGTGCCAGCAGCAAGAGGGTTGACACAGATACGCAGTATTTT.

This clonotype showed up just a few times. The CDR3 sequence: CASSQDSFPGLAGEDTQYF. CDR3 sequence (DNA): TGTGCCAGCAGCCAAGACTCTTTCCCGGGACTAGCGGGGGAAGATACGCAGTATTTT. This chain connects TRBV4-2 to TRBJ2-3; 14 bases are a match to TRBD2. Germline CDR1 reads LGHNA; CDR2 reads YNFKEQ. This CDR3 has 19 residues. Trimming took 0 bases from V and 5 from J; bases not matched to a gene: 10.

The rearrangement links TRBV2 to TRBJ2-5; D ambiguous. The CDR3 loop spans 15 amino acids. Germline CDR1 SNHLY, CDR2 FYNNEI. Trimming removed 3 bases from V and 2 bases from J, with 13 bases in between. The CDR3 DNA is TGTGCCAGCAGTGAGACCAGGACGGCACAAGAGACCCAGTACTTC. Protein product: CASSETRTAQETQYF.

The chain recombines TRBV12-3 or TRBV12-4 with TRBJ1-2, with D maybe TRBD1 (5 bases). V lost 4 bases to trimming and J lost 4 bases, with 13 bases between them. The CDR3 sequence is 14 residues long. DNA for the CDR3: TGTGCCAGCAGTTCCCCGGGACGGACCTATGGCTACACCTTC. It specifies CASSSPGRTYGYTF.

The CDR3 is CASSAGQTNSPLHF. Written as DNA, the CDR3 is TGTGCCAGCAGCGCGGGACAGACTAATTCACCCCTCCACTTT. The rearrangement links TRBV2 to TRBJ1-6; 7 bases are shared with TRBD1. The V gene end was trimmed by 6 bases and the J gene end by 6 bases; junction bases not matched to a gene: 5. Looked up from germline, CDR1 is SNHLY and CDR2 is FYNNEI. The CDR3 has 14 amino acids.

This clonotype was recorded a few times. V and J are TRBV6-6 and TRBJ1-5; D ambiguous. Germline assignment: CDR1 MNHNY and CDR2 SVGAGI (reference sequence). V was pared by 4 bases and J by 4 bases, with 11 bases between. This CDR3 spans 14 amino acids. CDR3 DNA: TGTGCCAGCAGTTCCGGACGGGAAAATCAGCCCCAGCATTTT. Its translation: CASSSGRENQPQHF.